Shown below are 5 T cell receptor beta chains from a single sample sequenced in a study of shared clonotypes between healthy human individuals. Sequenced by immunoSEQ multiplex PCR; TCRdb stores in-frame clones only, minus some. The sample lists more than 900,000 clones; roughly 74% were seen once. What was sequenced was memory CD4+ T cells from PBMCs. Subset specified: CD45RA-negative fraction. All receptors derive from a man aged 18 to 29 in good health. Some clones in this sample may be carry-over from other donors' samples.

At least ten counts were recorded for this clone. The chain carries TRBV13 and TRBJ1-2; the D is unclear. This CDR3 has 14 residues. Germline V gene sequence: CDR1 PRHDT, CDR2 FYEKMQ (reference sequence). V lost 1 base and J lost 3, with 9 bases in between. The CDR3, as DNA: TGTGCCAGCAGCTTAGCGTCAGTCCACTATGGCTACACCTTC. Its protein is CASSLASVHYGYTF.

In this sample, this clone turned up once. The CDR3 bases are TGTGCCAGCAGATGGAACCCCGGCCGGGCTACAGATACGCAGTATTTT. Amino acid sequence: CASRWNPGRATDTQYF. The chain is built from TRBV2 and TRBJ2-3; no reliable D call. Germline CDR1 and CDR2: SNHLY and FYNNEI. V shed 6 bases and J shed 3 bases, with 19 bases lying between them. The CDR3 covers 16 residues.

The chain employs TRBV6-5 and TRBJ2-4; no firm D call. The CDR3 has 16 amino acids. V shed 4 bases and J shed 3 bases, with 16 bases lying between them. Germline V lookup: CDR1 MNHEY, CDR2 SVGAGI. CDR3 in DNA: TGTGCCAGCAGTTTTGGCCGCAAGGGTGGCAAAAACATTCAGTACTTC. Its protein is CASSFGRKGGKNIQYF.

Turning to this clone: This sample also contains other DNA sequences that code for the same CDR3. The V and J genes are TRBV5-1 and TRBJ1-5; D remains ambiguous. The CDR3 has 14 residues. Germline V gene lookup returns CDR1 SGHRS and CDR2 YFSETQ. Trimming took off 0 bases at V and 5 bases at J, with 9 bases between the two ends. The CDR3 bases are TGCGCCAGCAGCTTGGAAGGGTCCGATCAGCCCCAGCATTTT. Translating it yields CASSLEGSDQPQHF.

The gene calls are TRBV5-1 and TRBJ2-2; possible D gene TRBD1, 5 bases. V gave up 2 bases and J gave up 6 bases, with 11 bases separating them. The length of the CDR3 is 14 residues. Germline CDR1 is SGHRS and CDR2 is YFSETQ. CDR3 residues: CASSFDSGSGELFF. The CDR3 DNA reads TGCGCCAGCAGCTTCGACTCAGGGTCCGGGGAGCTGTTTTTT.